The 20 T cell receptor beta chains below come from one sample, sequenced in a study of OX40 agonist ivuxolimab in advanced cancers. Repertoires were generated with immunoSEQ multiplex PCR, while TCRdb's copy carries only in-frame clones and drops some. Seen here are around 58,000 clones, approximately 90% observed once, and the top ten hold 1.1% to 1.5%. The material sequenced was CD4+ or CD8+ T cells sorted from blood, taken in a trial of the OX40 agonist ivuxolimab. These receptor sequences come from an adult with an advanced solid tumor such as melanoma, head and neck, liver or kidney cancer.

The V gene is TRBV5-4, the J gene TRBJ1-3; D unclear. V lost 0 bases and J 3 bases, leaving 7 bases between the germline ends. The germline gives CDR1 SGHNT, CDR2 YYREEE (reference sequence). This CDR3 is built from 14 residues. CDR3 loop: CASSLGGVGNTIYF. CDR3 nucleotides: TGTGCCAGCAGCTTGGGGGGTGTTGGAAACACCATATATTTT. Full variable domain (rest looked up from reference TRBV5-4 and TRBJ1-3): ETGVTQSPTHLIKTRGQQVTLRCSSQSGHNTVSWYQQALGQGPQFIFQYYREEENGRGNFPPRFSGLQFPNYSSELNVNALELDDSALYLCASSLGGVGNTIYFGEGSWLTVV.

The CDR3 is CASSEDWGQGRQPQHF. CDR3 in DNA: TGTGCCAGCAGTGAAGACTGGGGACAGGGGCGACAGCCCCAGCATTTT. The chain links TRBV6-1 to TRBJ1-5, with TRBD1 identical over 10 bases. Losses at the gene ends were 1 base for V and 7 bases for J; bases not matched to a gene: 7. This CDR3 spans 16 amino acids. Germline V gene sequence: CDR1 MNHNS, CDR2 SASEGT.

This clone has just one count. V and J are TRBV6-1 and TRBJ1-6; 11 bases fit TRBD1. The CDR3 consists of 14 residues. Looked up from germline, CDR1 is MNHNS and CDR2 is SASEGT. V was pared by 6 bases and J by 9 bases, with 4 bases of the junction left unmatched. This CDR3 is CASRGDRGSSPLHF. The CDR3 coding sequence is TGTGCCAGCAGAGGGGACAGGGGGAGTTCACCCCTCCACTTT.

The V gene is TRBV5-6, the J gene TRBJ2-2; D unresolved. CDR3 length equals 15 residues. Between the trimmed V and J ends, which lost 9 bases and 7 bases, there was a span of 22 bases. The V gene's germline CDR1 is SGHDT and CDR2 YYEEEE. The CDR3 is CATQLGARTIGELFF. The CDR3 nucleotides are TGTGCCACCCAGCTTGGAGCTAGAACGATCGGGGAGCTGTTTTTT.

V and J are TRBV27 and TRBJ1-2; D is uncertain. The ends were cut back, 5 bases at V and 5 bases at J, with 21 bases in the middle. The CDR3 is 16 amino acids. Germline V lookup: CDR1 MNHEY, CDR2 SMNVEV (reference sequence). This CDR3 reads CASSARRGAVLYGYTF. CDR3 bases: TGTGCCAGCAGTGCGCGTCGAGGTGCCGTTCTTTATGGCTACACCTTC.

The chain joins TRBV6-1 to TRBJ1-3, with D uncertain. The CDR3 loop spans 12 amino acids. The germline CDR1 and CDR2 sequences are MNHNS and SASEGT. The V end was cut by 7 bases, the J end by 0 bases, with 4 bases between. CDR3 nucleotide sequence: TGTGCCAGCACGGACTCTGGAAACACCATATATTTT. Residues: CASTDSGNTIYF.

The chain's CDR3 is CASSYRTSGGGEQFF. CDR3 in DNA: TGTGCCAGTAGTTATAGGACTAGCGGGGGGGGTGAGCAGTTCTTC. This chain uses TRBV19 with TRBJ2-1; 15 nucleotides agree with TRBD2. Unmatched junction bases numbered 5, after V lost 5 bases and J lost 9 bases. The CDR3 totals 15 residues. CDR1 is LNHDA and CDR2 is SQIVND in the germline V gene (reference sequence).

This clone was seen just once. This chain links TRBV7-9 with TRBJ2-1; TRBD2 matches at 14 bases. From germline, CDR1 is SEHNR and CDR2 FQNEAQ (reference sequence). This CDR3 contains 15 residues. V trimming: 5 bases; J trimming: 9 bases; junction bases outside the gene matches: 6. CDR3 in DNA: TGTGCCAGCAGCCCCGGGACTAGCGGGGGAGGTGAGCAGTTCTTC. This codes for CASSPGTSGGGEQFF. Based on the CDR3 plus reference TRBV7-9 and TRBJ2-1, the full variable domain is DTGVSQNPRHKITKRGQNVTFRCDPISEHNRLYWYRQTLGQGPEFLTYFQNEAQLEKSRLLSDRFSAERPKGSFSTLEIQRTEQGDSAMYLCASSPGTSGGGEQFFGPGTRLTVL.

CDR3 sequence: CASSPGHEQYF. CDR3 coding DNA: TGTGCCAGCTCACCAGGCCACGAGCAGTACTTC. The chain is built from TRBV18 and TRBJ2-7; D is uncertain. CDR1 is KGHSH and CDR2 is LQKENI in the germline V gene. This CDR3 region has 11 residues. Trimming pared 2 bases from V and 5 bases from J, leaving 4 bases between.

This clone was observed a few times. This chain joins TRBV5-6 and TRBJ2-3; TRBD2 might be the D (5 bases). This CDR3 is built from 15 residues. Trimming took 4 bases from V and 0 from J, leaving 12 bases between them. Germline lookup yields CDR1 SGHDT and CDR2 YYEEEE. The CDR3 coding sequence is TGTGCCAGCAGCCTCCCGGAGGTGAGCACAGATACGCAGTATTTT. Translated: CASSLPEVSTDTQYF. The variable domain in full, with the rest retrieved from reference TRBV5-6 and TRBJ2-3, is DAGVTQSPTHLIKTRGQQVTLRCSPKSGHDTVSWYQQALGQGPQFIFQYYEEEERQRGNFPDRFSGHQFPNYSSELNVNALLLGDSALYLCASSLPEVSTDTQYFGPGTRLTVL.

J is TRBJ1-3 and V is TRBV19; no clear D. Trimming left V 7 bases short and J 0 bases short, with 10 bases between. The germline V gene has CDR1 LNHDA and CDR2 SQIVND (reference sequence). The CDR3 is made up of 14 amino acids. CDR3 in DNA: TGTGCCAGTATAACCCGAGCCTCTGGAAACACCATATATTTT. This translates into CASITRASGNTIYF.

This clone was counted once. This CDR3 is CASSLSSDTNYGYTF. The CDR3, as DNA: TGTGCCAGCAGCTTATCGTCAGACACTAACTATGGCTACACCTTC. V is TRBV7-2 and J is TRBJ1-2; D gene unclear. V was clipped by 2 bases and J by 0 bases, with 10 bases between them. CDR3 length equals 15 residues. The germline V gene has CDR1 SGHTA and CDR2 FQGNSA.

The chain couples TRBV7-6 to TRBJ2-3; D not certain. There are 13 residues in the CDR3. Trimming took off 4 bases at V and 10 bases at J, with 15 bases between the two ends. The germline CDR1 and CDR2 sequences are SGHVS and FNYEAQ. CDR3 DNA sequence: TGTGCCAGCAGCTCGGCCCCCGGGTGGGCGCAGTATTTT. Its protein is CASSSAPGWAQYF.

The chain is built from TRBV4-1 and TRBJ2-1; 8 positions match TRBD2. CDR1 is MGHRA, CDR2 YSYEKL, per germline. V trimming: 7 bases; J trimming: 7 bases; junction bases outside the gene matches: 12. The CDR3 has 15 amino acids. The CDR3 DNA is TGCGCCAGCACCTCCGTAGCTAGCGGGTGGAATGAGCAGTTCTTC. This translates into CASTSVASGWNEQFF.

V is TRBV7-2 and J is TRBJ1-1; TRBD1 agrees at 7 bases. The CDR3 runs 15 residues. Looked up from germline, CDR1 is SGHTA and CDR2 is FQGNSA. After removal of 5 bases from V and 4 bases from J, the junction contained 10 bases not matched to a gene. As DNA, the CDR3 is TGTGCCAGCAGCCCCGACAGGGTGTCGACCACTGAAGCTTTCTTT. This codes for CASSPDRVSTTEAFF.

The chain carries TRBV11-2 and TRBJ1-4, with no clear D. The CDR3 spans 13 residues. Trimming shortened V by 2 bases and J by 5 bases, and 6 bases separated the two germline ends. Germline V CDR1 and CDR2: SGHAT, FQNNGV. The CDR3 protein is CASSLRVNEKLFF. DNA of the CDR3: TGTGCCAGCAGCTTACGGGTGAATGAAAAACTGTTTTTT.

The chain uses TRBV6-1 and TRBJ2-3, with 10 bases lining up with TRBD1. Germline values: CDR1 MNHNS, CDR2 SASEGT. This CDR3 is 14 amino acids long. Trimming took 5 bases from V and 3 from J; bases not matched to a gene: 2. CDR3 nucleotide sequence: TGTGCCAGCAGTCCGGGACAGGGGACAGATACGCAGTATTTT. Amino acids: CASSPGQGTDTQYF.

The chain recombines TRBV19 with TRBJ2-7, with TRBD1 identical over 10 bases. This CDR3 has 13 amino acids. Trimming took 10 bases from V and 5 from J; bases not matched to a gene: 8. The germline CDR1 and CDR2 sequences are LNHDA and SQIVND (reference sequence). This CDR3 is CATWGQGLHEQYF. The CDR3, as DNA: TGTGCCACCTGGGGACAGGGGCTACACGAGCAGTACTTC.

With respect to this clone: At one of its ends the junction is not consistent with the germline gene, which may arise from a read error. This chain uses TRBV18 with TRBJ2-7; D possibly corresponds to TRBD1 (6 bases). The CDR3 is made up of 12 amino acids. CDR1 is KGHSH and CDR2 is LQKENI in the germline V gene. Here the CDR3 reads CASSPNEGTPNF. As DNA, the CDR3 is TGTGCCAGCTCACCAAACGAGGGGACACCCAACTTC.

The CDR3 loop reads CASSPRGSSYNEQFF. As DNA, the CDR3 is TGTGCCAGCAGCCCCCGGGGATCCTCCTACAATGAGCAGTTCTTC. The chain recombines TRBV7-3 with TRBJ2-1; the D gene is possibly TRBD2 (5 bases). The CDR3 totals 15 residues. Looked up from germline, CDR1 is SGHTA and CDR2 is FQGTGA. Trimming removed 5 bases at V and 0 bases at J, with 11 bases between.